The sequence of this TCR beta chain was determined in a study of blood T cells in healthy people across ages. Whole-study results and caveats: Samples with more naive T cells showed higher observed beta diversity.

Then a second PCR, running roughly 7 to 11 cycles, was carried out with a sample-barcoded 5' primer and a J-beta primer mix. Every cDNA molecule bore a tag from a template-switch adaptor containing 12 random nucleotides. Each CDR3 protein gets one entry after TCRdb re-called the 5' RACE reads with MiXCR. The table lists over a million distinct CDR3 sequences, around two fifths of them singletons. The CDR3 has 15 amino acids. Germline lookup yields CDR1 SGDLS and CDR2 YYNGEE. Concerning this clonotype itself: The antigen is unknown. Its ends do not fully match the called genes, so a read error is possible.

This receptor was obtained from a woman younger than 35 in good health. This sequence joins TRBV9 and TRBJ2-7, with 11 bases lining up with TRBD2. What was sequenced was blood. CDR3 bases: TGTGCCAGTAGCGCGACTAGCGGGGTCCCCAATGAGCAGTACTTC. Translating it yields CASSATSGVPNEQYF.